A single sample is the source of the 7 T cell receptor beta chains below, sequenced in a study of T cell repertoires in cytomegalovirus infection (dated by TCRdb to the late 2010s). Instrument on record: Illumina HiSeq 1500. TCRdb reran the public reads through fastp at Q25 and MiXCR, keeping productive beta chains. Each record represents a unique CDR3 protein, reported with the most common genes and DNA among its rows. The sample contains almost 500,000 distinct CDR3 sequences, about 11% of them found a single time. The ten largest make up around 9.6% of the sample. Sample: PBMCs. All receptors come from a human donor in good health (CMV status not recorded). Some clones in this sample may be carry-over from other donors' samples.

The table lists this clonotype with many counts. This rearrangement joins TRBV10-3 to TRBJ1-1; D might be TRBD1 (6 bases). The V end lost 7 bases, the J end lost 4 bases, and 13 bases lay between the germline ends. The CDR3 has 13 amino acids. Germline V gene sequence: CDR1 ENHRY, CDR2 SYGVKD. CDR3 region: CAIKEGGGTEAFF. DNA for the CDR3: TGTGCCATCAAGGAAGGAGGGGGCACTGAAGCTTTCTTT.

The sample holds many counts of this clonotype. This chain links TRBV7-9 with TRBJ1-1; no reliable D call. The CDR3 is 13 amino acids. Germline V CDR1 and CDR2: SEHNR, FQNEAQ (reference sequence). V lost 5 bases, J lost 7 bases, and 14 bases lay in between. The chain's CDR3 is CASSLRNGFEAFF. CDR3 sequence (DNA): TGTGCCAGCAGCCTCCGCAATGGGTTTGAAGCTTTCTTT.

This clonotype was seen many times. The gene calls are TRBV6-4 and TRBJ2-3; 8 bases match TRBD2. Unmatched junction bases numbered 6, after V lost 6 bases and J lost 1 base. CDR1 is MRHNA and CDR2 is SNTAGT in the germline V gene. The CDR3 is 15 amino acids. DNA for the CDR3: TGTGCCAGCAGCGTGACTAGCGTCGGCACAGATACGCAGTATTTT. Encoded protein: CASSVTSVGTDTQYF.

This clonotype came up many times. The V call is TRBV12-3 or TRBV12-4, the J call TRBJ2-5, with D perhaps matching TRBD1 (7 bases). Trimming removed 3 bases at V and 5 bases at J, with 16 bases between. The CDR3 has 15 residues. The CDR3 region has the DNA TGTGCCAGCAGTTTCAGACAGGGAGGTCGGGAGACCCAGTACTTC. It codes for CASSFRQGGRETQYF.

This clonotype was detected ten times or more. CDR3 in amino acids: CASTSGQGASGELFF. In DNA form, the CDR3 reads TGTGCCAGCACCTCGGGACAGGGGGCGAGCGGGGAGCTGTTTTTT. The chain employs TRBV28 and TRBJ2-2; 12 bases match TRBD1. Germline values: CDR1 MDHEN, CDR2 SYDVKM. After removal of 7 bases from V and 7 bases from J, the junction contained 7 bases not matched to a gene. The CDR3 loop spans 15 amino acids.

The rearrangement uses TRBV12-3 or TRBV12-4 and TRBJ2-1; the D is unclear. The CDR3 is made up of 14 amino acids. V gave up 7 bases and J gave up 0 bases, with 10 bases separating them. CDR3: CASTPSVSYNEQFF. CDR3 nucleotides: TGTGCCAGCACCCCGTCGGTCTCCTACAATGAGCAGTTCTTC.

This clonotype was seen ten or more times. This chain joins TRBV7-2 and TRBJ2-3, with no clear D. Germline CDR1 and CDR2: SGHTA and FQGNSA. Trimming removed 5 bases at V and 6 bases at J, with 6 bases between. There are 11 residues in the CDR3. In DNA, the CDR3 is TGTGCCAGCAGCAGGGTGGATACGCAGTATTTT. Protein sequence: CASSRVDTQYF.